This T cell receptor (beta chain) was captured in a study of T-cell reconstitution after alpha-beta-depleted transplantation in children. This clonotype was found once. Construction of the TCRbeta library involved unique molecular identifiers. TCRdb reprocessed the PCR reads with MiXCR, giving one entry per CDR3 protein. The table has 200,000 to 250,000 distinct CDR3 sequences, 7.5% to 10% seen once; the top ten hold roughly 5.1%. This CDR3 spans 14 amino acids. The germline gives CDR1 SEHNR, CDR2 FQNEAQ (reference sequence). The J segment lost 8 bases and the V segment lost 4 bases, leaving 7 bases of the junction unmatched.

The chain carries TRBV7-9 and TRBJ2-1; 8 nucleotides match TRBD2. This TCR was recovered from a human donor who donated a stem cell graft to a child with SCID. Sequenced here: PBMCs from the stem cell graft donor, sampled from the stem cell graft. CDR3: CASSSGLAGDEQFF. CDR3 in DNA: TGTGCCAGCAGCTCCGGACTAGCCGGGGATGAGCAGTTCTTC.